These 6 T cell receptor beta chains were all obtained from the same sample, sequenced in a study of T cells in Graves' hyperthyroidism and ophthalmopathy. RNA transcripts provided the source from which TCR beta CDR3 regions were amplified. HTBI primers were used for first-round RT-PCR of the TCR CDR3. TCRdb fed the multiplex PCR reads into MiXCR, producing one record per CDR3 protein. There are fewer than 400,000 distinct CDR3 sequences in the sample; 15% to 18% occur only once, and 25% to 35% lies in the top ten. The sequenced sample was blood. The receptors were sampled from a woman between 18 and 29 years old with Graves' hyperthyroidism that later progressed to Graves' ophthalmopathy.

This clonotype was seen ten or more times. This chain connects TRBV7-8 to TRBJ2-3, with D tentatively TRBD1 (6 bases). Germline lookup yields CDR1 SGHVS and CDR2 FQNEAQ. V was clipped by 1 base and J by 2 bases, with 13 bases between them. The CDR3 is made up of 16 amino acids. The CDR3: CASSLGFRDNTDTQYF. The CDR3 region has the DNA TGTGCCAGCAGCTTAGGGTTTAGGGACAACACAGATACGCAGTATTTT.

The chain joins TRBV12-3 or TRBV12-4 to TRBJ2-7; no firm D call. This CDR3 is 15 amino acids long. V was clipped by 9 bases and J by 1 base, with 19 bases between them. The CDR3 DNA sequence: TGTGCCAGTAGTATTTCAGCGCGACATTCCTACGAGCAGTACTTC. Protein: CASSISARHSYEQYF.

This clonotype has a count of ten or more. J is TRBJ1-2 and V is TRBV18; D remains unclear. V was cut by 2 bases and J by 1 base, with 5 bases left in between. The CDR3 sequence is 13 residues long. Germline values: CDR1 KGHSH, CDR2 LQKENI. The CDR3 is CASSPADNYGYTF. Written as DNA, the CDR3 is TGTGCCAGCTCACCAGCAGATAACTATGGCTACACCTTC.

This clonotype was counted many times. The chain has TRBV6-1 and TRBJ2-1, with D possibly TRBD2 on 5 matching bases. The CDR3 sequence is 17 residues long. Germline V CDR1 and CDR2: MNHNS, SASEGT. The V gene lost 7 bases and the J gene lost 0 bases, with 19 bases spanning the gap. The CDR3 sequence: CASISAKRPSSYNEQFF. The CDR3 DNA is TGTGCCAGCATCTCCGCGAAGCGGCCGAGCTCCTACAATGAGCAGTTCTTC.

This chain links TRBV27 with TRBJ1-2, with 7 bases matching TRBD1. The V and J ends lost 7 bases and 4 bases, in that order; junction bases with no gene match: 9. The CDR3 extends over 14 amino acids. Germline lookup yields CDR1 MNHEY and CDR2 SMNVEV (reference sequence). The CDR3 loop reads CASTPGGIGYGYTF. CDR3 in DNA: TGTGCCAGCACCCCAGGGGGGATCGGCTATGGCTACACCTTC.

This clonotype showed up many times. This chain connects TRBV10-1 to TRBJ2-3, with D tentatively TRBD1 or TRBD2 (5 bases each). CDR1 and CDR2 from the germline V gene are WNHNN and SYGVQD (reference sequence). The CDR3 runs 15 residues. Trimming pared 2 bases from V and 5 bases from J, leaving 14 bases between. The CDR3: CASSEGLAGRDTQYF. CDR3 DNA sequence: TGCGCCAGCAGTGAGGGATTGGCAGGGAGAGATACGCAGTATTTT.